One sample yielded the 30 T cell receptor beta chains listed below, sequenced in a study of identical twins. Each CDR3 protein gets one entry after TCRdb re-called the 5' RACE reads with MiXCR. The sample contains around 230,000 distinct CDR3 sequences, around 10% of which appear only once. The source material was memory (CD45RO+) T cells sorted from blood. These receptors were obtained from a young woman in good health.

This clonotype has just a few counts. The chain joins TRBV5-6 to TRBJ1-6; TRBD1 might be the D (5 bases). V was cut by 5 bases and J by 2 bases, with 14 bases left in between. CDR1 is SGHDT and CDR2 is YYEEEE in the germline V gene. This CDR3 has 16 amino acids. The CDR3 protein is CASRSAGTAYNSPLHF. The CDR3 region has the DNA TGTGCCAGCAGGAGCGCCGGGACTGCCTATAATTCACCCCTCCACTTT. Based on the CDR3 plus reference TRBV5-6 and TRBJ1-6, the full variable domain is DAGVTQSPTHLIKTRGQQVTLRCSPKSGHDTVSWYQQALGQGPQFIFQYYEEEERQRGNFPDRFSGHQFPNYSSELNVNALLLGDSALYLCASRSAGTAYNSPLHFGNGTRLTVT.

The rearrangement uses TRBV9 and TRBJ2-1; 14 bases fit TRBD2. The CDR3 is 15 residues long. From germline, CDR1 is SGDLS and CDR2 YYNGEE. Trimming took 5 bases from V and 9 from J; bases not matched to a gene: 7. The chain's CDR3 is CASRAAGTSGSEQFF. The CDR3 DNA is TGTGCCAGCAGGGCTGCCGGGACTAGCGGGAGTGAGCAGTTCTTC.

This clonotype appeared a few times. This chain uses TRBV10-3 with TRBJ2-5; possibly TRBD2 for D (6 bases). V gave up 5 bases and J gave up 4 bases, with 17 bases separating them. Germline CDR1 is ENHRY and CDR2 is SYGVKD. This CDR3 is built from 15 residues. CDR3 DNA: TGTGCCATCAGTTTGGCTAGCGCGGGCCCAGAGACCCAGTACTTC. Translation: CAISLASAGPETQYF.

The chain couples TRBV7-9 to TRBJ2-2; D might be TRBD2 (6 bases). The CDR3 extends over 15 amino acids. Germline V gene sequence: CDR1 SEHNR, CDR2 FQNEAQ (reference sequence). Trimming removed 1 base from V and 10 bases from J, with 16 bases in between. For the CDR3, the DNA is TGTGCCAGCAGCTTAGGGGCCCCGGGAGCTGAGGAGCTGTTTTTT. This gives the protein CASSLGAPGAEELFF. Together with reference TRBV7-9 and TRBJ2-2, the CDR3 gives the full variable domain: DTGVSQNPRHKITKRGQNVTFRCDPISEHNRLYWYRQTLGQGPEFLTYFQNEAQLEKSRLLSDRFSAERPKGSFSTLEIQRTEQGDSAMYLCASSLGAPGAEELFFGEGSRLTVL.

The chain couples TRBV3-1 to TRBJ2-7; no firm D call. V lost 1 base to trimming and J lost 5 bases, with 12 bases between them. The CDR3 is 14 amino acids. Germline CDR1 is LGHDT and CDR2 is YNNKEL (reference sequence). The CDR3 bases are TGTGCCAGCAGCCAAGTGGGCTTTCTCAACGAGCAGTACTTC. It is translated as CASSQVGFLNEQYF.

The J gene is TRBJ1-1, the V gene TRBV20-1, with 7 positions matching TRBD1. CDR1 and CDR2 (germline): DFQATT, SNEGSKA (reference sequence). The CDR3 extends over 12 amino acids. After removal of 6 bases from V and 11 bases from J, the junction contained 12 bases not matched to a gene. CDR3 protein: CSAPRQGRGAFF. The CDR3 nucleotides are TGCAGTGCCCCTCGACAGGGAAGGGGGGCTTTCTTT.

This sequence joins TRBV6-1 and TRBJ2-3, with 14 nucleotides matching TRBD2. Germline V gene data show CDR1 as MNHNS and CDR2 as SASEGT. The length of the CDR3 is 18 residues. V was clipped by 7 bases and J by 6 bases; unmatched bases: 15. CDR3 DNA: TGTGCCAGCACCCAACTTATTGGGGGACTAGCGGGGGAGGATACGCAGTATTTT. Translating gives CASTQLIGGLAGEDTQYF.

This clonotype was seen a handful of times. The chain is built from TRBV9 and TRBJ1-3; no reliable D call. The CDR3 runs 15 residues. V lost 0 bases, J lost 0 bases, and 7 bases lay in between. Germline V gene sequence: CDR1 SGDLS, CDR2 YYNGEE. CDR3 in amino acids: CASSVAINSGNTIYF. The CDR3 DNA reads as TGTGCCAGCAGCGTAGCTATAAACTCTGGAAACACCATATATTTT.

The chain links TRBV7-2 to TRBJ2-5; possibly TRBD2 for D (5 bases). CDR1 SGHTA and CDR2 FQGNSA come from the germline V gene. V gave up 5 bases and J gave up 6 bases, with 16 bases separating them. The CDR3 consists of 14 residues. DNA for the CDR3: TGTGCCAGCAGCCGGACTTCGGATTTTCAGACCCAGTACTTC. This codes for CASSRTSDFQTQYF.

V usage is TRBV5-1 and J usage is TRBJ2-6; D uncertain. Germline CDR1 reads SGHRS; CDR2 reads YFSETQ. The germline V and J ends were trimmed by 0 bases and 6 bases, with 7 bases remaining between them. CDR3 length: 14 amino acids. The CDR3: CASSLELEANVLTF. CDR3 DNA sequence: TGCGCCAGCAGCTTGGAGCTGGAGGCCAACGTCCTGACTTTC. Filled out from reference TRBV5-1 and TRBJ2-6, the complete variable domain reads KAGVTQTPRYLIKTRGQQVTLSCSPISGHRSVSWYQQTPGQGLQFLFEYFSETQRNKGNFPGRFSGRQFSNSRSEMNVSTLELGDSALYLCASSLELEANVLTFGAGSRLTVL.

The chain recombines TRBV18 with TRBJ2-7; the match to TRBD2 covers 7 bases. Trimming took 5 bases from V and 2 from J; bases not matched to a gene: 9. Germline CDR1 and CDR2: KGHSH and LQKENI. CDR3 length equals 15 residues. The CDR3 bases are TGTGCCAGCTCAGAGATTTCAAGCGGGGCCTACGAGCAGTACTTC. It translates to CASSEISSGAYEQYF.

This clonotype was recorded at least ten times. V gene TRBV12-3 or TRBV12-4 combines with J gene TRBJ2-1; D assignment may be TRBD1 or TRBD2 (6 bases each). V gave up 6 bases and J gave up 13 bases, with 19 bases separating them. The CDR3 has 13 amino acids. CDR3 DNA: TGTGCCAGCAGCAAACAAGAGGGGGGAGACCAGTTCTTC. Protein sequence: CASSKQEGGDQFF.

This clonotype was recorded a few times. This chain connects TRBV25-1 to TRBJ2-7; 13 positions agree with TRBD2. The CDR3 is made up of 17 amino acids. The J segment lost 7 bases and the V segment lost 2 bases, leaving 11 bases of the junction unmatched. The germline V gene encodes CDR1 MGHDK and CDR2 SYGVNS. CDR3 sequence: CASSELGLAGTPGEQYF. For the CDR3, the DNA is TGTGCCAGCAGTGAACTGGGACTAGCGGGAACACCAGGAGAGCAGTACTTC.

This clonotype was seen repeatedly, ten times or more. The CDR3 DNA reads as TGCAGTGCTAGAGGATCGACAGGGGGCATATATGAAAAACTGTTTTTT. As protein: CSARGSTGGIYEKLFF. The chain joins TRBV20-1 to TRBJ1-4, with TRBD1 identical over 10 bases. The V segment lost 1 base and the J segment 6 bases; nucleotides outside the gene matches: 8. Per the germline V gene, CDR1 is DFQATT and CDR2 is SNEGSKA (reference sequence). This CDR3 contains 16 residues.

The gene calls are TRBV6-5 and TRBJ1-2; D possibly corresponds to TRBD1 (5 bases). Germline values: CDR1 MNHEY, CDR2 SVGAGI. The CDR3 consists of 14 residues. V was shortened by 2 bases and J by 5 bases, with 12 bases between the two germline ends. As DNA, the CDR3 is TGTGCCAGCAGTTACGTGGGGGGGAATTATGGCTACACCTTC. The encoded protein is CASSYVGGNYGYTF.

This clonotype showed up just a few times. The chain has TRBV9 and TRBJ1-1; no clear D. CDR1 and CDR2 from the germline V gene are SGDLS and YYNGEE. Trimming removed 0 bases from V and 4 bases from J, with 10 bases in between. The CDR3 runs 14 residues. DNA for the CDR3: TGTGCCAGCAGCGTAGATCTGAGTGGCACTGAAGCTTTCTTT. Translated, it gives CASSVDLSGTEAFF.

This clonotype was recorded a few times. This rearrangement joins TRBV19 to TRBJ2-3; D is perhaps TRBD2 (6 bases). Germline CDR1 LNHDA, CDR2 SQIVND (reference sequence). The CDR3 is made up of 15 amino acids. Trimming stripped 2 bases from V and 1 base from J, with 10 bases between. The CDR3 bases are TGTGCCAGTAGTATATCCGGGGGACGCACAGATACGCAGTATTTT. Residues: CASSISGGRTDTQYF.

This clonotype was detected only a few times. The gene calls are TRBV29-1 and TRBJ2-5; 7 bases are a match to TRBD1. The CDR3 is 13 amino acids. Per germline, CDR1 SQVTM and CDR2 ANQGSEA. V gave up 8 bases and J gave up 0 bases; unmatched junction bases: 6. The CDR3 reads CSFLTGDQETQYF. CDR3 nucleotides: TGCAGCTTTCTTACAGGGGACCAAGAGACCCAGTACTTC.

This clonotype was seen many times. The chain uses TRBV28 and TRBJ1-1; no definite D call. The CDR3 consists of 12 residues. V lost 5 bases and J lost 6, with 10 bases in between. In germline, CDR1 is MDHEN, CDR2 SYDVKM. The CDR3 DNA reads as TGTGCCAGCAGTCTCGGGATCGCTGAAGCTTTCTTT. Protein: CASSLGIAEAFF.

The table lists this clonotype with a few counts. The rearrangement joins TRBV9 to TRBJ1-5, with D uncertain. Germline CDR1 reads SGDLS; CDR2 reads YYNGEE. The V and J ends lost 0 bases and 0 bases respectively, with 10 bases between them. This CDR3 comprises 16 residues. The chain's CDR3 is CASSVVRSHSNQPQHF. In DNA form, the CDR3 reads TGTGCCAGCAGCGTAGTTAGGAGCCATAGCAATCAGCCCCAGCATTTT.

The chain uses TRBV19 and TRBJ2-3; 9 bases are a match to TRBD2. The CDR3 length is 15 residues. The V and J ends lost 3 bases and 5 bases, in that order; junction bases with no gene match: 6. Germline-derived CDR1 and CDR2 are LNHDA and SQIVND (reference sequence). The CDR3 sequence: CASSILREGQDTQYF. In DNA form, the CDR3 reads TGTGCCAGTAGTATCTTGCGGGAGGGACAAGATACGCAGTATTTT.

The CDR3 is CASSSSYSAPYNEQFF. CDR3 sequence (DNA): TGTGCCAGCAGCTCCTCTTACAGCGCCCCCTACAATGAGCAGTTCTTC. This chain joins TRBV7-2 and TRBJ2-1; D not certain. The CDR3 sequence is 16 residues long. V was trimmed by 4 bases and J by 2 bases, leaving 15 bases between them. Germline V gene lookup returns CDR1 SGHTA and CDR2 FQGNSA.

There are many counts of this clonotype. The rearrangement links TRBV29-1 to TRBJ1-1; D ambiguous. This CDR3 contains 12 residues. Germline values: CDR1 SQVTM, CDR2 ANQGSEA. V lost 7 bases and J lost 4, with 13 bases in between. The CDR3 here is CSAGFLSTEAFF. As DNA, the CDR3 is TGCAGCGCTGGTTTTCTCAGCACTGAAGCTTTCTTT.

This clonotype has just one count. The chain links TRBV27 to TRBJ1-1; D may be TRBD1 (6 bases). The CDR3 totals 13 residues. CDR1 and CDR2 (germline): MNHEY, SMNVEV (reference sequence). The V end was cut by 5 bases, the J end by 2 bases, with 9 bases between. This chain's CDR3 is CASSAGVNTEAFF. CDR3 in DNA: TGTGCCAGCAGTGCAGGGGTTAACACTGAAGCTTTCTTT.

This clonotype came up a few times. The chain has TRBV27 and TRBJ2-7, with D perhaps assigned TRBD1 or TRBD2 (6 bases each). This CDR3 contains 17 residues. Trimming removed 2 bases from V and 2 bases from J, with 19 bases in between. Germline-derived CDR1 and CDR2 are MNHEY and SMNVEV (reference sequence). The CDR3 here is CASSLRYSGAYAYEQYF. CDR3 sequence (DNA): TGTGCCAGCAGTTTAAGGTACTCGGGGGCTTACGCCTACGAGCAGTACTTC.

CDR3 in amino acids: CASSFGGSGRNEQFF. The CDR3 nucleotides read TGTGCCAGCAGTTTCGGGGGTAGCGGACGCAATGAGCAGTTCTTC. The genes are TRBV12-3 or TRBV12-4 and TRBJ2-1, with D tentatively TRBD2 (6 bases). Trimming took 3 bases from V and 6 from J, leaving 15 bases between them. The CDR3 runs to 15 residues.

There are a few counts of this clonotype. At one boundary the junction diverges from the germline segment, which might be a read error. The V call is TRBV11-2, the J call TRBJ2-1; D is perhaps TRBD1 or TRBD2 (5 bases each). This CDR3 has 12 amino acids. CDR1 is SGHAT, CDR2 FQNNGV, per germline. CDR3 DNA sequence: TGTGCCAGCAGCTTAGGAGGGGTCCGAGGGGTCTTC. Residues: CASSLGGVRGVF. Combining the CDR3 with reference TRBV11-2 and TRBJ2-1 gives the whole variable domain EAGVAQSPRYKIIEKRQSVAFWCNPISGHATLYWYQQILGQGPKLLIQFQNNGVVDDSQLPKDRFSAERLKGVDSTLKIQPAKLEDSAVYLCASSLGGVRGVFGPGTRLTVL.

This chain connects TRBV6-2 or TRBV6-3 to TRBJ2-7; TRBD1 might be the D (5 bases). The germline V gene has CDR1 MNHEY and CDR2 SVGEGT. The CDR3 consists of 12 residues. Trimming removed 5 bases from V and 6 bases from J, with 11 bases in between. CDR3 residues: CASSRLDSEQYF. CDR3 coding DNA: TGTGCCAGCAGTAGATTAGACAGCGAGCAGTACTTC.

This clonotype was recorded a few times. This sequence joins TRBV3-1 and TRBJ1-4, with unresolved D. CDR3 length equals 14 residues. The V gene's germline CDR1 is LGHDT and CDR2 YNNKEL (reference sequence). Trimming shortened V by 0 bases and J by 7 bases, and 9 bases separated the two germline ends. Here the CDR3 DNA reads TGTGCCAGCAGCCAAGAAGGCGGACTTGAAAAACTGTTTTTT. This gives the protein CASSQEGGLEKLFF.

This clonotype appeared many times. This chain links TRBV10-3 with TRBJ1-2, with a weak D call TRBD1 (6 bases). V lost 2 bases, J lost 0 bases, and 10 bases lay in between. The CDR3 extends over 15 amino acids. Germline CDR1 is ENHRY and CDR2 is SYGVKD. The CDR3 protein is CAISEGQRANYGYTF. The CDR3 coding sequence is TGTGCCATCAGTGAGGGACAGCGCGCTAACTATGGCTACACCTTC.